This T cell receptor (beta chain) came from a study of human T cells and chemical hapten exposure. General study results and limits: Significantly more large CDR3 similarity clusters arose among expanded TCRs than among controls.

The time point here: patch test 2, 6 weeks after DPC sensitization. Treatment defined: therapeutic diphenylcyclopropenone sensitization with weekly scalp DPC. TCRdb redid the calling of the RACE reads with MiXCR, one entry per CDR3 protein. The table includes approximately 120,000 distinct CDR3 sequences, 9% to 9.5% detected once. This clonotype was counted between two and nine times. Its antigen is as yet unknown. The sequence was obtained from a woman between 35 and 50 years old with alopecia areata. Some clones in this sample may be carry-over from other donors' samples. Sequenced here: whole blood, sampled in connection with sensitization to the hapten diphenylcyclopropenone (DPC).

CDR3 in amino acids: CASSPNRVTEAFF. CDR3 in DNA: TGTGCCAGCTCACCAAACAGGGTCACTGAAGCTTTCTTT. The rearrangement links TRBV18 to TRBJ1-1; a weak D match, TRBD1 (6 bases). This CDR3 spans 13 amino acids. The germline CDR1 and CDR2 sequences are KGHSH and LQKENI. The ends were cut back, 2 bases at V and 4 bases at J, with 8 bases in the middle.